The 17 T cell receptor beta chains given below trace back to one sample, sequenced in a study of patients and donors after allogeneic stem cell transplantation. TCRdb re-called the RT-PCR reads through MiXCR, storing one row per CDR3 protein. The profile shows 150,000 to 200,000 distinct CDR3 sequences, approximately 41% of them singletons. Specimen: blood, either unsorted or a sorted T cell fraction (not recorded which). The receptor set was obtained from a human donor who was either an allogeneic HSCT recipient or a stem cell or donor lymphocyte infusion donor (not recorded which). It is not recorded whose cells these are; they may come from a transplant donor.

The chain is built from TRBV12-3 or TRBV12-4 and TRBJ2-5; a possible D gene is TRBD2 (6 bases). CDR3 length: 14 residues. V was pared by 2 bases and J by 5 bases, with 12 bases between. The CDR3 region has the DNA TGTGCCAGCAGTTTAAGTCCACGGGAGGAGACCCAGTACTTC. It is translated as CASSLSPREETQYF.

The chain carries TRBV27 and TRBJ2-1, with a tentative D call TRBD1 (6 bases). Trimming left V 6 bases short and J 5 bases short, with 8 bases between. In germline, CDR1 is MNHEY, CDR2 SMNVEV (reference sequence). The CDR3 contains 12 residues. CDR3 residues: CASSWTDNEQFF. CDR3 nucleotide sequence: TGTGCCAGCAGCTGGACAGACAATGAGCAGTTCTTC.

This clonotype occurred once. The V and J genes are TRBV13 and TRBJ2-7; no reliable D call. The CDR3 extends over 12 amino acids. Between the trimmed V and J ends, which lost 4 bases and 6 bases, there was a span of 10 bases. Germline loops: CDR1 PRHDT, CDR2 FYEKMQ (reference sequence). CDR3 DNA: TGTGCCAGCAGCTCCACAGAGCCCGAGCAGTACTTC. Its protein is CASSSTEPEQYF.

The rearrangement links TRBV10-2 to TRBJ2-3; D is unclear. This CDR3 is built from 12 residues. Germline loops: CDR1 WSHSY, CDR2 SAAADI. Trimming cost V 0 bases and J 5 bases, with 3 bases left between them. This CDR3 reads CASSESVDTQYF. The CDR3, as DNA: TGCGCCAGCAGTGAGTCGGTAGATACGCAGTATTTT.

The V gene is TRBV20-1, the J gene TRBJ2-4; 10 bases fit TRBD2. The ends lost 0 bases at V and 8 bases at J; junction bases unmatched: 13. Germline lookup yields CDR1 DFQATT and CDR2 SNEGSKA (reference sequence). The CDR3 has 17 residues. Written as DNA, the CDR3 is TGCAGTGCTAGAGATTCACGAGCGGGAGGGCCGCGAGACATTCAGTACTTC. Translating it yields CSARDSRAGGPRDIQYF.

This chain connects TRBV7-2 to TRBJ1-4, with 8 bases fitting TRBD1. Germline lookup yields CDR1 SGHTA and CDR2 FQGNSA. The CDR3 runs 15 residues. V was clipped by 1 base and J by 8 bases; unmatched bases: 6. The CDR3 loop is CASSLVRGQDEKLFF. The CDR3 nucleotides are TGTGCCAGCAGCTTAGTCAGGGGGCAGGACGAAAAACTGTTTTTT.

The chain recombines TRBV12-3 or TRBV12-4 with TRBJ1-6; D ambiguous. This CDR3 is 14 amino acids long. Trimming cost V 7 bases and J 0 bases, with 7 bases left between them. The CDR3 nucleotides read TGTGCCAGCAAGGCGAGCTCCTATAATTCACCCCTCCACTTT. Encoded protein: CASKASSYNSPLHF.

This chain joins TRBV24-1 and TRBJ2-2; D remains unclear. The germline V gene encodes CDR1 KGHDR and CDR2 SFDVKD. V was cut by 5 bases and J by 5 bases, with 8 bases left in between. The CDR3 has 13 residues. The CDR3 is CATSGVRTGELFF. DNA of the CDR3: TGTGCCACCAGTGGAGTAAGAACCGGGGAGCTGTTTTTT.

The table lists this clonotype with a count of one. This sequence joins TRBV6-2 or TRBV6-3 and TRBJ2-7, with 8 bases identical to TRBD1. In germline, CDR1 is MNHEY, CDR2 SVGEGT. V lost 4 bases, J lost 4 bases, and 6 bases stayed unmatched. The CDR3 runs to 14 residues. The DNA of the CDR3 is TGTGCCAGCAGTTTTGGACAGGGCCTGTACGAGCAGTACTTC. This gives the protein CASSFGQGLYEQYF.

This clonotype has more than one count but fewer than ten. This CDR3 is CAWSRVDRMNTEAFF. CDR3 DNA: TGTGCCTGGAGTAGAGTGGACAGAATGAACACTGAAGCTTTCTTT. This chain uses TRBV30 with TRBJ1-1; maybe TRBD1 (6 bases). CDR3 length: 15 amino acids. Germline CDR1 GTSNPN, CDR2 SVGIG (reference sequence). With 2 bases removed from V and 0 bases from J, the gap between germline ends came to 13 bases.

This chain joins TRBV12-3 or TRBV12-4 and TRBJ1-1, with D possibly being TRBD1 (5 bases). The CDR3 runs to 14 residues. Trimming pared 2 bases from V and 1 base from J, leaving 8 bases between. CDR3 bases: TGTGCCAGCAGTTTATGGCAGGGGAACACTGAAGCTTTCTTT. Protein sequence: CASSLWQGNTEAFF.

The chain couples TRBV9 to TRBJ2-2, with 14 positions matching TRBD2. The CDR3 is 18 residues long. CDR1 is SGDLS, CDR2 YYNGEE, per germline. Losses at the gene ends were 3 bases for V and 1 base for J; bases not matched to a gene: 5. DNA of the CDR3: TGTGCCAGCAGCGGAGGGACTAGCGGGAGAGGGAACACCGGGGAGCTGTTTTTT. Encoded protein: CASSGGTSGRGNTGELFF.

The CDR3 DNA reads TGTGCCACCCGTTTCTACGGACTAGCGGGAGTAGGTTACGAGCAGTACTTC. As protein: CATRFYGLAGVGYEQYF. This sequence joins TRBV27 and TRBJ2-7, with 13 bases matching TRBD2. The CDR3 consists of 17 residues. Germline CDR1 and CDR2: MNHEY and SMNVEV (reference sequence). V dropped 10 bases and J dropped 4; count of bases not matched to a gene: 16.

The chain combines TRBV7-9 with TRBJ2-1; D perhaps matches TRBD1 (6 bases). The CDR3 loop spans 14 amino acids. The germline V and J ends were trimmed by 0 bases and 9 bases, with 12 bases remaining between them. Germline V CDR1 and CDR2: SEHNR, FQNEAQ (reference sequence). CDR3 region: CASSLAMGATEQFF. The CDR3 nucleotides are TGTGCCAGCAGCTTAGCGATGGGGGCCACTGAGCAGTTCTTC.

The rearrangement links TRBV13 to TRBJ2-7; D remains unclear. This CDR3 is 14 amino acids long. CDR1 and CDR2 from the germline V gene are PRHDT and FYEKMQ (reference sequence). V was pared by 3 bases and J by 0 bases, with 9 bases between. CDR3 sequence: CASSFGTDSYEQYF. CDR3 DNA sequence: TGTGCCAGCAGCTTCGGTACTGACTCCTACGAGCAGTACTTC. Filled out from reference TRBV13 and TRBJ2-7, the complete variable domain reads AAGVIQSPRHLIKEKRETATLKCYPIPRHDTVYWYQQGPGQDPQFLISFYEKMQSDKGSIPDRFSAQQFSDYHSELNMSSLELGDSALYFCASSFGTDSYEQYFGPGTRLTVT.

This clonotype was seen many times. The chain recombines TRBV24-1 with TRBJ2-1; 8 positions match TRBD2. The germline gives CDR1 KGHDR, CDR2 SFDVKD. The CDR3 loop spans 14 amino acids. The ends lost 6 bases at V and 9 bases at J; junction bases unmatched: 9. In DNA, the CDR3 is TGTGCCACCAGTAGAGCGGGAGTACCCGCTGAGCAGTTCTTC. Translated: CATSRAGVPAEQFF.

This clonotype was seen ten or more times. The CDR3, as DNA: TGCGCCAGCAGCTTGGACTTACAGAAAGAAAAACTGTTTTTT. The encoded protein is CASSLDLQKEKLFF. The V and J genes are TRBV5-1 and TRBJ1-4, with unresolved D. Deletions cut 0 bases from V and 8 bases from J, with 11 bases between. Germline V lookup: CDR1 SGHRS, CDR2 YFSETQ. The CDR3 is made up of 14 amino acids.